What follows describes a single T cell receptor (beta chain). Profiling relied on immunoSEQ multiplex PCR, and the TCRdb table lists in-frame clones only, not all of them. Here the sample spans some 170,000 clones, approximately 80% being singletons. These data originate in a study of blood T cell repertoires in COVID-19. The CDR3 has 18 amino acids. Germline V gene lookup returns CDR1 SNHLY and CDR2 FYNNEI. V shed 7 bases and J 2 bases; nucleotides not matched to a gene: 13. V usage is TRBV2 and J usage is TRBJ1-3; 11 nucleotides align to TRBD1. Sequences were obtained from PBMCs or T cells enriched from blood (not recorded which). This receptor was identified in a woman in her forties or fifties who had recovered from COVID-19. The CDR3 spells CASISYPPGQGAGNTIYF. In DNA, the CDR3 is TGTGCCAGCATATCCTACCCCCCGGGACAGGGGGCTGGAAACACCATATATTTT.